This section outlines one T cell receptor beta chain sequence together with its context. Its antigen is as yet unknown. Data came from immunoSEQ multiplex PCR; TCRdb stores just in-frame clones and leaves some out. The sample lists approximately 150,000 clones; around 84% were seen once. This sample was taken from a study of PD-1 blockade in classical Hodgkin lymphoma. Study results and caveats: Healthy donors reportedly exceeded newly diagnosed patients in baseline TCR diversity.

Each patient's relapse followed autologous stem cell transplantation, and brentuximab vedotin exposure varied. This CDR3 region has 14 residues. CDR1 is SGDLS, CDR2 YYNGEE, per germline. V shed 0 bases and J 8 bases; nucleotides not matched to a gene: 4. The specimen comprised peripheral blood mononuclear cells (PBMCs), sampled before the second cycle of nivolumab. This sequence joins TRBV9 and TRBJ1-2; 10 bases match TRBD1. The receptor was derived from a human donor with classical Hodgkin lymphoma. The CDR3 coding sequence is TGTGCCAGCAGCGTAGAGACAGGGGGCATAGGCTACACCTTC. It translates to CASSVETGGIGYTF.